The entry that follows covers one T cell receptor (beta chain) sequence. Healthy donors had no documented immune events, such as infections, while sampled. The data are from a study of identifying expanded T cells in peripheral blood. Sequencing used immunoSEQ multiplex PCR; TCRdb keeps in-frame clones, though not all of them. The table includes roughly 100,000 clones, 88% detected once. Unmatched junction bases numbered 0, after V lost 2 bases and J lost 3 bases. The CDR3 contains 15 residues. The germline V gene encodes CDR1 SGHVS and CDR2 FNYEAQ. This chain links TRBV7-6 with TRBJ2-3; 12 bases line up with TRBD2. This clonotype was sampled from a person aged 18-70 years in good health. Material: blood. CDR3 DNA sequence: TGTGCCAGCAGCTTACTAGCGGGGGGGACAGATACGCAGTATTTT. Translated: CASSLLAGGTDTQYF.